The clone carrying this TCR beta chain appeared a few times. What it recognizes is unknown. This specimen comes from a study of T cells in Graves' hyperthyroidism and ophthalmopathy. Study context: Blood was drawn when the patient was first diagnosed and still untreated.

Whole-study results and caveats: Appearing also in blood were most of the thyroid clonotypes expanded above 0.001.

There are 14 residues in the CDR3. CDR1 is MNHNS, CDR2 SASEGT, per germline. With V trimmed by 7 bases and J by 0 bases, 6 bases remained unmatched. The CDR3 regions of TCR beta were amplified from RNA transcripts. The primer set for the first-round RT-PCR of the TCR CDR3 was HTBI. From the multiplex PCR reads, TCRdb called clonotypes with MiXCR, one entry per CDR3 protein. Among approximately 330,000 distinct CDR3 sequences listed, around 20% were seen once. The material sequenced was blood. The chain links TRBV6-1 to TRBJ2-7; TRBD1 matches at 7 bases. This sequence originates from a woman aged 45 to 65 with Graves' hyperthyroidism. DNA of the CDR3: TGTGCCAGCATACAGGGGCTGAGCTCCTACGAGCAGTACTTC. The encoded protein is CASIQGLSSYEQYF.